This TCR beta chain was sequenced in a study of blood T cell repertoires in COVID-19. Across the study: There were acute and convalescent COVID-19 samples, and they came from the United States, Italy and Spain. T cells, B-cell-depleted T cells, or PBMCs supplied cDNA or gDNA.

Original methodology: Estimation of nucleated cell counts relied on the amplification of reference gene primers. Method: immunoSEQ multiplex PCR; TCRdb's copy keeps in-frame clones and lacks some. For V, J and clone size, that table is used; D and trimming come from the DNA. The sample consists of tens of thousands of clones, about 87% of them appearing once. Germline V gene data show CDR1 as SGHVS and CDR2 as FQNEAQ. Trimming removed 4 bases at V and 4 bases at J, with 13 bases between. This CDR3 contains 14 residues. Sequences were obtained from peripheral blood. The TCR comes from a human donor in a cohort sampled during active COVID-19. This sequence joins TRBV7-8 and TRBJ1-2, with D uncertain. CDR3 nucleotide sequence: TGTGCCAGCAGCTCTATCCGACAAGTCTATGGCTACACCTTC. As protein: CASSSIRQVYGYTF.